This TCR beta chain came from a study of T cell repertoires in cytomegalovirus infection. TCRdb called the reads again in MiXCR, with one record for every CDR3 protein. The data show some 350,000 distinct CDR3 sequences, just under 30% seen once. This clonotype was found many times. The antigen is unknown. Whole-study results and caveats: What dominated the ex vivo response were HLA-C-restricted CMV-specific TCR beta clonotypes.

This TCR was recovered from a human donor in good health (CMV status not recorded). Some clones in this sample may be carry-over from other donors' samples. The source material was cultured PBMCs, sampled from culture after CMV antigen stimulation.

The chain's CDR3 is CASSFTATNEKLFF. In DNA form, the CDR3 reads TGTGCCAGCAGTTTCACTGCAACTAATGAAAAACTGTTTTTT. The chain uses TRBV7-6 and TRBJ1-4, with D uncertain. The CDR3 sequence is 14 residues long. Germline CDR1 reads SGHVS; CDR2 reads FNYEAQ. Trimming shortened V by 6 bases and J by 0 bases, and 8 bases separated the two germline ends.